The 16 T cell receptor beta chains given below trace back to one sample, sequenced in a study of cytomegalovirus exposure and HLA in healthy donors. The study ran its PCR with 60 Vbeta and 13 Jbeta primers. Clones were read by immunoSEQ multiplex PCR, and TCRdb kept only the in-frame ones, dropping some. The data show more than 150,000 clones, just under 80% seen once. The sequenced material came from PBMCs. The receptors originated from a woman in her fifties or sixties in good health and CMV-seropositive.

V and J are TRBV6-5 and TRBJ2-5; a weak D match, TRBD1 (5 bases). The assigned J gene may be wrong: the sequence end matches TRBJ2-7 better. Looked up from germline, CDR1 is MNHEY and CDR2 is SVGAGI. This CDR3 region has 16 residues. The CDR3 loop is CASSSSRRQSAYEQYF. The CDR3 coding sequence is TGTGCCAGCAGTTCCTCCAGGAGACAGAGCGCCTACGAGCAGTACTTC.

The V call is TRBV29-1, the J call TRBJ2-3, with 9 bases fitting TRBD2. CDR1 and CDR2 from the germline V gene are SQVTM and ANQGSEA. The CDR3 length is 13 residues. Losses at the gene ends were 7 bases for V and 3 bases for J; bases not matched to a gene: 5. CDR3 amino acids: CSAAGLATDTQYF. In DNA, the CDR3 is TGCAGCGCCGCGGGACTAGCAACAGATACGCAGTATTTT.

This rearrangement joins TRBV18 to TRBJ2-7, with TRBD1 matching over 7 bases. From germline, CDR1 is KGHSH and CDR2 LQKENI. CDR3 size: 15 residues. V trimming: 2 bases; J trimming: 5 bases; junction bases outside the gene matches: 9. In DNA, the CDR3 is TGTGCCAGCTCACCAGGAAGGGGGCATCAGGACGAGCAGTACTTC. Amino acid sequence: CASSPGRGHQDEQYF. Supplemented by reference TRBV18 and TRBJ2-7, the full variable domain reads NAGVMQNPRHLVRRRGQEARLRCSPMKGHSHVYWYRQLPEEGLKFMVYLQKENIIDESGMPKERFSAEFPKEGPSILRIQQVVRGDSAAYFCASSPGRGHQDEQYFGPGTRLTVT.

This chain uses TRBV6-1 with TRBJ1-1; 9 bases are shared with TRBD1. CDR3 size: 14 residues. Trimming at V came to 3 bases and at J to 5 bases, leaving 4 bases not matched to a gene. The V gene's germline CDR1 is MNHNS and CDR2 SASEGT. CDR3 nucleotide sequence: TGTGCCAGCAGTGATGGGGACAGGGAAACTGAAGCTTTCTTT. Residues: CASSDGDRETEAFF.

The sample holds one count of this clone. The chain has TRBV7-8 and TRBJ2-7, with 7 bases lining up with TRBD2. Trimming at V came to 5 bases and at J to 7 bases, leaving 8 bases not matched to a gene. This CDR3 spans 13 amino acids. Germline assignment: CDR1 SGHVS and CDR2 FQNEAQ. CDR3 protein: CASSRGAGDEQYF. CDR3 DNA sequence: TGTGCCAGCAGCCGAGGGGCGGGGGATGAGCAGTACTTC.

The chain uses TRBV6-1 and TRBJ2-7, with D maybe TRBD1 (6 bases). The CDR3 covers 15 residues. Germline CDR1 and CDR2: MNHNS and SASEGT. V lost 4 bases, J lost 0 bases, and 13 bases lay in between. For the CDR3, the DNA is TGTGCCAGCAGTGTTTCCGGGACACTCTCCTACGAGCAGTACTTC. It codes for CASSVSGTLSYEQYF.

The V gene is TRBV6-4, the J gene TRBJ2-7; 8 bases line up with TRBD2. CDR3 length: 18 residues. Trimming at V came to 4 bases and at J to 6 bases, leaving 20 bases not matched to a gene. Germline lookup yields CDR1 MRHNA and CDR2 SNTAGT. The CDR3 spells CASSVGSGTRSGFLEQYF. The CDR3 DNA reads TGTGCCAGCAGTGTCGGTTCCGGGACTAGAAGCGGTTTTCTCGAGCAGTACTTC.

The J gene is TRBJ1-1, the V gene TRBV4-1; the match to TRBD1 covers 9 bases. The CDR3 runs 18 residues. V shed 3 bases and J 3 bases; nucleotides not matched to a gene: 14. The germline V gene has CDR1 MGHRA and CDR2 YSYEKL. The CDR3 loop reads CASSQKPTGQGDHTEAFF. CDR3 coding DNA: TGCGCCAGCAGCCAGAAACCAACGGGACAGGGAGATCACACTGAAGCTTTCTTT.

The rearrangement links TRBV7-9 to TRBJ1-1; D is unresolved. V lost 3 bases to trimming and J lost 1 base, with 9 bases between them. From germline, CDR1 is SEHNR and CDR2 FQNEAQ (reference sequence). The CDR3 extends over 14 amino acids. The CDR3 region has the DNA TGTGCCAGCAGCTTGGAGCTTAAGAACACTGAAGCTTTCTTT. Translated: CASSLELKNTEAFF. The full variable domain, in which reference TRBV7-9 and TRBJ1-1 provide the parts outside the CDR3, is DTGVSQNPRHKITKRGQNVTFRCDPISEHNRLYWYRQTLGQGPEFLTYFQNEAQLEKSRLLSDRFSAERPKGSFSTLEIQRTEQGDSAMYLCASSLELKNTEAFFGQGTRLTVV.

The chain has TRBV11-3 and TRBJ2-3; perhaps TRBD1 as D (6 bases). The CDR3 is 12 amino acids. CDR1 is SGHNT, CDR2 YENEEA, per germline. V was clipped by 5 bases and J by 7 bases, with 10 bases between them. CDR3 nucleotide sequence: TGTGCCAGCAGCCAAGACAGGTATACGCAGTATTTT. It yields the protein CASSQDRYTQYF.

The chain employs TRBV2 and TRBJ2-7; weak D call: TRBD2 (5 bases). V lost 6 bases, J lost 0 bases, and 15 bases lay in between. From germline, CDR1 is SNHLY and CDR2 FYNNEI. CDR3 length equals 15 residues. CDR3: CASSPTRGISYEQYF. In DNA form, the CDR3 reads TGTGCCAGCAGCCCCACCCGGGGAATCTCCTACGAGCAGTACTTC.

The chain links TRBV13 to TRBJ1-1; D is possibly TRBD1 (5 bases). Germline V lookup: CDR1 PRHDT, CDR2 FYEKMQ (reference sequence). Trimming took 5 bases from V and 1 from J, leaving 11 bases between them. The CDR3 is made up of 14 amino acids. CDR3 in amino acids: CASSNDGQNTEAFF. The CDR3 coding sequence is TGTGCCAGCAGCAACGACGGACAGAACACTGAAGCTTTCTTT.

The chain recombines TRBV19 with TRBJ2-5; TRBD2 matches at 8 bases. This CDR3 is built from 16 residues. The V gene end was trimmed by 4 bases and the J gene end by 5 bases; junction bases not matched to a gene: 12. Per the germline V gene, CDR1 is LNHDA and CDR2 is SQIVND (reference sequence). CDR3 sequence reads: CASSKVAGGWAETQYF. The CDR3 bases are TGTGCCAGTAGTAAGGTGGCGGGGGGCTGGGCCGAGACCCAGTACTTC.

The chain has TRBV7-3 and TRBJ2-1; TRBD1 agrees at 10 bases. Germline CDR1 reads SGHTA; CDR2 reads FQGTGA. The CDR3 totals 17 residues. Trimming removed 4 bases from V and 4 bases from J; junction bases left unmatched: 10. The CDR3 sequence is CASSSRLPGQGYNEQFF. The CDR3 DNA follows: TGTGCCAGCAGCTCGCGACTACCGGGACAGGGGTACAATGAGCAGTTCTTC.

The V and J genes are TRBV28 and TRBJ1-3, with D uncertain. The CDR3 runs to 11 residues. Germline CDR1 is MDHEN and CDR2 is SYDVKM. The V end was cut by 8 bases, the J end by 4 bases, with 6 bases between. In DNA, the CDR3 is TGTGCCAGCTCCTCCGGAAACACCATATATTTT. Translated, it gives CASSSGNTIYF.

The CDR3 sequence is CASREADGITDTQYF. The CDR3 bases are TGCGCCAGCAGAGAAGCGGACGGAATCACAGATACGCAGTATTTT. This sequence joins TRBV10-1 and TRBJ2-3; D perhaps matches TRBD2 (5 bases). In germline, CDR1 is WNHNN, CDR2 SYGVQD (reference sequence). The CDR3 is made up of 15 amino acids. V gave up 6 bases and J gave up 2 bases, with 15 bases separating them.